The rows below give T cell receptor beta chains drawn from one sample of a study of Ad26.COV2.S vaccination and SARS-CoV-2 variants. Assay used: immunoSEQ multiplex PCR; TCRdb lists only in-frame clones, some missing. The data hold just over 350,000 clones, with 92% observed a single time. The sample consisted of peripheral blood, taken after recovery from COVID-19. The origin of the receptors is a human donor who had recovered from COVID-19. CDR3s include the opening cysteine and the closing phenylalanine or tryptophan. Each record gives: clone size, D gene, J gene, V gene, CDR3 protein, CDR3 DNA. The D gene is left open where the match is weak. Some rows have no size entry. The others give once, few or many, or a class for an expanded clone.

>.|.|TRBJ1-1|TRBV9
CASSFGPAAEAFF
TGTGCCAGCAGCTTCGGCCCGGCCGCTGAAGCTTTCTTT
>few|.|TRBJ2-2|TRBV6-5
CASSMLYTGELFF
TGTGCCAGCAGTATGCTTTACACCGGGGAGCTGTTTTTT
>.|TRBD2|TRBJ2-3|TRBV3-1/TRBV3-2
CASRPSGGGDTQYF
TGTGCCAGCAGGCCTAGCGGGGGGGGAGATACGCAGTATTTT
>once|.|TRBJ1-2|TRBV24-1
CATHRVGASRYGYTF
TGTGCCACGCACCGTGTGGGGGCGTCAAGGTATGGCTACACCTTC
>.|TRBD1|TRBJ2-7|TRBV19
CASSMGQGANEQYF
TGTGCCAGTAGTATGGGACAGGGGGCCAACGAGCAGTACTTC
>.|.|TRBJ2-3|TRBV5-8
CASTPRTDTQYF
TGTGCCAGCACCCCTCGGACAGATACGCAGTATTTT
>.|.|TRBJ2-3|TRBV27
CASSRPGSTDTQYF
TGTGCCAGCAGCCGTCCGGGGTCCACAGATACGCAGTATTTT
>once|.|TRBJ1-3|TRBV7-2
CASSQGSGNTIYF
TGTGCCAGCAGTCAAGGCTCTGGAAACACCATATATTTT
>.|.|TRBJ1-5|TRBV6-5
CASSYGGQTNQPQHF
TGTGCCAGCAGTTATGGTGGACAGACCAATCAGCCCCAGCATTTT
>once|TRBD1|TRBJ2-7|TRBV18
CASSPIGTGRTYEQYF
TGTGCCAGCTCACCAATCGGGACAGGGAGAACCTACGAGCAGTACTTC
>.|.|TRBJ1-5|TRBV4-1
CASSHQEDTDQPQHF
TGCGCCAGCAGCCATCAAGAAGACACGGATCAGCCCCAGCATTTT
>.|.|TRBJ2-5|TRBV5-6
CASSFLAHQETQYF
TGTGCCAGCAGCTTCCTAGCGCACCAAGAGACCCAGTACTTC
>.|TRBD2|TRBJ2-7|TRBV5-1
CASSLAGRGSYEQYF
TGCGCCAGCAGCTTGGCCGGGAGGGGTTCGTACGAGCAGTACTTC
>.|TRBD1|TRBJ1-4|TRBV6-6
CASSYSGQGTEKLFF
TGTGCCAGCAGTTACTCGGGACAGGGGACCGAAAAACTGTTTTTT
>.|TRBD1|TRBJ1-1|TRBV6-5
CASSGTALRGTEAFF
TGTGCCAGCAGCGGGACAGCCCTAAGGGGTACTGAAGCTTTCTTT
>.|.|TRBJ2-7|TRBV4-1
CASSHPARGYEQYF
TGCGCCAGCAGCCACCCGGCGAGGGGCTACGAGCAGTACTTC
>.|TRBD1|TRBJ2-5|TRBV28
CASSNSGTGGYKTQYF
TGTGCCAGCAGTAATTCCGGGACAGGGGGCTACAAGACCCAGTACTTC
>.|.|TRBJ2-7|TRBV6-5
CASSYSRLNEQYF
TGTGCCAGCAGTTACTCTAGGCTCAACGAGCAGTACTTC
>.|.|TRBJ2-2|TRBV12-3/TRBV12-4
CASTLSAGELFF
TGTGCCAGCACCCTCTCGGCAGGGGAGCTGTTTTTT
>.|TRBD2|TRBJ2-3|TRBV19
CASKGLAGGIFTDTQYF
TGTGCCAGTAAGGGGCTAGCGGGGGGGATATTCACAGATACGCAGTATTTT
>.|.|TRBJ2-1|TRBV5-1
CASSYSSSYNEQFF
TGCGCCAGCAGCTACAGTAGCTCCTACAATGAGCAGTTCTTC
>.|TRBD1|TRBJ1-1|TRBV7-6
CASSHPGGTGSTEAFF
TGTGCCAGCAGCCATCCGGGTGGGACAGGGAGTACTGAAGCTTTCTTT
>once|.|TRBJ2-7|TRBV2
CASRTLSSYEQYF
TGTGCCAGCAGGACCCTTAGCTCCTACGAGCAGTACTTC
>.|.|TRBJ2-7|TRBV2
CASSEGVGTYF
TGTGCCAGCAGTGAAGGGGTTGGGACCTACTTC
>.|.|TRBJ1-5|TRBV18
CASSPPGHRDNQPQHF
TGTGCCAGCTCACCACCGGGTCACAGGGACAATCAGCCCCAGCATTTT
>once|.|TRBJ1-1|TRBV27
CASSLMGGGAFF
TGTGCCAGCAGTTTAATGGGGGGTGGGGCTTTCTTT
>.|.|TRBJ2-3|TRBV10-3
CAISGRTRGEGPSTDTQYF
TGTGCCATCAGTGGGCGCACGAGGGGGGAAGGACCTAGCACAGATACGCAGTATTTT
>.|TRBD2|TRBJ2-5|TRBV5-1
CASSLAAGGQETQYF
TGCGCCAGCAGCTTGGCCGCGGGGGGGCAGGAGACCCAGTACTTC
>.|TRBD1|TRBJ2-7|TRBV11-1
CASTRGTGGYEQYF
TGTGCCAGCACCCGAGGGACAGGGGGCTACGAGCAGTACTTC
>.|.|TRBJ1-1|TRBV20-1
CSASAGTGVEAFF
TGCAGTGCTAGTGCGGGGACGGGCGTTGAAGCTTTCTTT
>once|.|TRBJ1-4|TRBV4-1
CASSLQTATNEKLFF
TGCGCCAGCAGCCTCCAGACAGCAACTAATGAAAAACTGTTTTTT
>.|.|TRBJ1-2|TRBV6-2/TRBV6-3
CASSYSGRNNYGYTF
TGTGCCAGCAGTTACTCGGGACGGAATAACTATGGCTACACCTTC
>.|.|TRBJ2-7|TRBV18
CASSPLRGGAVLREFYSEQYF
TGTGCCAGCTCACCCCTACGAGGGGGGGCGGTTTTAAGGGAGTTTTATAGCGAGCAGTACTTC
>.|.|TRBJ2-5|TRBV6-5
CASSNHGGAQETQYF
TGTGCCAGCAGCAACCACGGGGGCGCCCAAGAGACCCAGTACTTC
>.|.|TRBJ1-2|TRBV7-3
CASSPSGPNYGYTF
TGTGCCAGCAGCCCTTCGGGACCTAACTATGGCTACACCTTC
>.|TRBD1|TRBJ1-3|TRBV9
CASSEGQGTPPGNTIYF
TGTGCCAGCAGCGAGGGACAGGGTACTCCGCCTGGAAACACCATATATTTT
>.|.|TRBJ2-3|TRBV20-1
CSALRIDTQYF
TGCAGTGCGTTAAGGATAGATACGCAGTATTTT
>.|TRBD1|TRBJ1-6|TRBV6-6
CASTLDRGGSPLHF
TGTGCCAGCACTTTGGACAGGGGGGGTTCACCCCTCCACTTT
>.|.|TRBJ1-1|TRBV10-1
CASSESYGAGTEAFF
TGCGCCAGCAGTGAAAGTTACGGGGCTGGGACTGAAGCTTTCTTT
>.|.|TRBJ1-2|TRBV25-1
CASSPQGGVVNGYTF
TGTGCCAGCAGTCCCCAAGGAGGGGTAGTCAATGGCTACACCTTC
>.|TRBD2|TRBJ2-5|TRBV5-1
CASSRSTDGGQETQYF
TGCGCCAGCAGCCGAAGCACGGACGGGGGGCAAGAGACCCAGTACTTC
>.|TRBD1|TRBJ1-5|TRBV5-5
CASSVDRGNGNQPQHF
TGTGCCAGCAGCGTCGACAGGGGGAACGGCAATCAGCCCCAGCATTTT
>.|TRBD1|TRBJ1-2|TRBV29-1
CSVVRVSGTGEGYTF
TGCAGCGTTGTCAGGGTCTCGGGTACAGGGGAAGGCTACACCTTC
>.|.|TRBJ2-1|TRBV14
CASSHTRGALIYNEQFF
TGTGCCAGCAGCCATACCCGGGGGGCGCTAATCTACAATGAGCAGTTCTTC